Included here is one T cell receptor (beta chain) sequence, with context. Its antigen is unidentified. All participating donors were Caucasian adults from Nashville, Tennessee. Genomic DNA of unsorted samples came from around 90 million PBMCs. The sample belongs to a study of shared clonotypes between healthy human individuals. Points from the study as a whole: Clonotype sharing among donors was thought likely to change with sequencing depth.

The V end lost 7 bases, the J end lost 0 bases, and 9 bases lay between the germline ends. The CDR3 has 12 residues. From germline, CDR1 is SQVTM and CDR2 ANQGSEA. Sequenced by immunoSEQ multiplex PCR; TCRdb stores in-frame clones only, minus some. The sample lists around 530,000 clones; 70% to 80% were seen once. V is TRBV29-1 and J is TRBJ1-1, with no clear D. This sequence was found in a woman between 35 and 50 years old in good health. Some clones in this sample may be carry-over from other donors' samples. The sequenced material came from PBMCs. CDR3 DNA: TGCAGCGCCGGATTCATGAACACTGAAGCTTTCTTT. Protein: CSAGFMNTEAFF. The full variable domain, with the rest looked up from reference TRBV29-1 and TRBJ1-1, is SAVISQKPSRDICQRGTSLTIQCQVDSQVTMMFWYRQQPGQSLTLIATANQGSEATYESGFVIDKFPISRPNLTFSTLTVSNMSPEDSSIYLCSAGFMNTEAFFGQGTRLTVV.